This T cell receptor beta chain is drawn from a study of beta chain features in type 1 diabetes. Study-level results: Type 1 diabetes patients had fewer VDJ junction insertions and more deletions. The naive, central memory and Treg TCRB repertoires looked more alike in patients than they did in healthy donors.

Only a few counts were recorded for this clone. Its specificity is not known. The investigators reverse transcribed all of the isolated RNA, so they sequenced expressed TCRB transcripts. Measured with immunoSEQ multiplex PCR; TCRdb has only the in-frame clones, and not every one. In the table there are 120,000 to 150,000 clones, roughly 48% of which are singletons. Via CD45RO/CCR7/CD25/CD127/CD95/CD27, cells of the CD4+ naive, central memory, regulatory and stem cell-like memory subsets were sorted. Sequencing input: Tregs from blood. The sequence was obtained from a man younger than 35 in good health.

CDR3 sequence reads: CASRGTGDNEQFF. CDR3 nucleotide sequence: TGTGCCAGCAGGGGGACAGGGGACAATGAGCAGTTCTTC. This chain uses TRBV28 with TRBJ2-1; the match to TRBD1 covers 10 bases. Losses at the gene ends were 6 bases for V and 5 bases for J; bases not matched to a gene: 1. The CDR3 runs to 13 residues. In germline, CDR1 is MDHEN, CDR2 SYDVKM.